One sample yielded the 30 T cell receptor beta chains listed below, sequenced in a study of Ad26.COV2.S vaccination and SARS-CoV-2 variants. The treatment denotes: roughly 20 received Ad26.COV2.S at low or high dose, single or two shots; about 5 received placebo; per-sample allocation not given. Sample collection was performed on day 63 after the first vaccine or placebo injection. Assay used: immunoSEQ multiplex PCR; TCRdb lists only in-frame clones, some missing. In the table there are fewer than 500,000 clones, roughly 91% of which are singletons. The sequencing here drew on peripheral blood, taken in a trial of Ad26.COV2.S vaccine versus placebo. These receptors were collected from a person between 18 and 65 years old who received the Ad26.COV2.S COVID-19 vaccine or a placebo.

The rearrangement joins TRBV27 to TRBJ2-1; TRBD2 agrees at 7 bases. J gave up 8 bases and V 3 bases, and 10 bases lay outside the gene matches. Looked up from germline, CDR1 is MNHEY and CDR2 is SMNVEV (reference sequence). This CDR3 comprises 15 residues. The CDR3 here is CASSFLREGDDEQFF. Written as DNA, the CDR3 is TGTGCCAGCAGTTTCCTGAGGGAGGGCGACGATGAGCAGTTCTTC.

This sequence joins TRBV20-1 and TRBJ1-1; D is possibly TRBD1 (5 bases). The CDR3 is 14 residues long. V was trimmed by 4 bases and J by 1 base, leaving 13 bases between them. CDR1 DFQATT and CDR2 SNEGSKA come from the germline V gene (reference sequence). The CDR3, as DNA: TGCAGTGCTAATGACAGACTAACGAACACTGAAGCTTTCTTT. Amino acid sequence: CSANDRLTNTEAFF.

This clone was observed a single time. J is TRBJ1-4 and V is TRBV10-3, with D unclear. The CDR3 has 16 residues. Trimming took off 5 bases at V and 0 bases at J, with 13 bases between the two ends. Germline V gene data show CDR1 as ENHRY and CDR2 as SYGVKD. The CDR3 sequence: CAISQRPDATNEKLFF. The CDR3 nucleotides are TGTGCCATCAGTCAGCGGCCCGATGCAACTAATGAAAAACTGTTTTTT.

The rearrangement joins TRBV5-6 to TRBJ1-2, with unresolved D. This CDR3 region has 14 residues. Per germline, CDR1 SGHDT and CDR2 YYEEEE. V lost 0 bases, J lost 3 bases, and 9 bases lay in between. The CDR3 reads CASSLGSRDYGYTF. The CDR3 coding sequence is TGTGCCAGCAGCTTGGGTTCCCGAGACTATGGCTACACCTTC.

J is TRBJ2-2 and V is TRBV5-1; unclear D gene. The V gene's germline CDR1 is SGHRS and CDR2 YFSETQ. The V gene lost 7 bases and the J gene lost 1 base, with 8 bases spanning the gap. This CDR3 has 13 amino acids. In DNA form, the CDR3 reads TGCGCCAGCGGACGTGGGAACACCGGGGAGCTGTTTTTT. This gives the protein CASGRGNTGELFF.

The V gene is TRBV9, the J gene TRBJ1-4, with D perhaps matching TRBD1 (5 bases). The V gene's germline CDR1 is SGDLS and CDR2 YYNGEE. The V end lost 4 bases, the J end lost 6 bases, and 16 bases lay between the germline ends. This CDR3 is built from 15 residues. CDR3 sequence (DNA): TGTGCCAGCAGCACCGACAGAGGGCATGATGAAAAACTGTTTTTT. This gives the protein CASSTDRGHDEKLFF.

The gene calls are TRBV10-3 and TRBJ2-1; D is undetermined. Trimming removed 7 bases at V and 9 bases at J, with 22 bases between. CDR1 and CDR2 (germline): ENHRY, SYGVKD. The CDR3 consists of 15 residues. In DNA, the CDR3 is TGTGCCATCACTCGGACCCAAGGTGTTATCGCTGAGCAGTTCTTC. Protein product: CAITRTQGVIAEQFF.

The CDR3 region has the DNA TGCAGTGCTCGCCAGGGGGCGGGCTACACCTTC. Protein product: CSARQGAGYTF. The rearrangement joins TRBV20-1 to TRBJ1-2; 8 nucleotides agree with TRBD1. The CDR3 is 11 residues long. The V and J ends lost 5 bases and 8 bases, in that order; junction bases with no gene match: 4. Per germline, CDR1 DFQATT and CDR2 SNEGSKA (reference sequence).

This clone appeared a few times. The chain carries TRBV2 and TRBJ1-3; D not certain. The germline gives CDR1 SNHLY, CDR2 FYNNEI. Trimming took off 1 base at V and 2 bases at J, with 6 bases between the two ends. The CDR3 sequence is 14 residues long. The CDR3 spells CASSEGTPGNTIYF. Here the CDR3 DNA reads TGTGCCAGCAGTGAAGGGACCCCTGGAAACACCATATATTTT.

CDR3 DNA sequence: TGTGCCAGCACCTCTCTCTCGGACCTGAACACTGAAGCTTTCTTT. Translated: CASTSLSDLNTEAFF. The chain carries TRBV5-6 and TRBJ1-1; no definite D call. With 6 bases removed from V and 0 bases from J, the gap between germline ends came to 15 bases. The CDR3 has 15 amino acids. The V gene's germline CDR1 is SGHDT and CDR2 YYEEEE.

The chain recombines TRBV18 with TRBJ1-3; the D is unclear. Trimming left V 4 bases short and J 4 bases short, with 20 bases between. This CDR3 has 17 amino acids. CDR1 and CDR2 from the germline V gene are KGHSH and LQKENI. The CDR3 spells CASSQIGPGPEGNTIYF. CDR3 DNA sequence: TGTGCCAGCTCACAAATCGGACCCGGGCCCGAAGGAAACACCATATATTTT.

V is TRBV2 and J is TRBJ1-2; D not certain. V was cut by 2 bases and J by 0 bases, with 13 bases left in between. CDR1 and CDR2 from the germline V gene are SNHLY and FYNNEI. CDR3 length: 16 amino acids. In DNA, the CDR3 is TGTGCCAGCAGTGAAACGCTCGCGCCTTCTAACTATGGCTACACCTTC. This encodes CASSETLAPSNYGYTF.

The rearrangement uses TRBV5-6 and TRBJ2-3; 9 nucleotides match TRBD2. V gave up 0 bases and J gave up 6 bases; unmatched junction bases: 5. The CDR3 has 15 residues. The germline V gene encodes CDR1 SGHDT and CDR2 YYEEEE. CDR3 coding DNA: TGTGCCAGCAGCTTGGAGACTAGCGGACTGGATACGCAGTATTTT. This translates into CASSLETSGLDTQYF.

A note on this clone: The same CDR3 can be traced to other DNA sequences in this sample. The chain links TRBV3-1 (or the pseudogene TRBV3-2) to TRBJ1-5; no firm D call. The CDR3 loop spans 13 amino acids. Deletions cut 0 bases from V and 4 bases from J, with 4 bases between. CDR1 and CDR2 from the germline V gene are LGHDT and YNNKEL (reference sequence). CDR3 region: CASSQDRNQPQHF. The CDR3 DNA reads TGTGCCAGCAGCCAAGACAGAAATCAGCCCCAGCATTTT.

The CDR3 spells CASSHSGTTNNEQFF. In DNA form, the CDR3 reads TGTGCCAGCAGCCACTCCGGGACTACCAACAATGAGCAGTTCTTC. J is TRBJ2-1 and V is TRBV9; 7 positions match TRBD2. This CDR3 has 15 residues. In germline, CDR1 is SGDLS, CDR2 YYNGEE. The V segment lost 4 bases and the J segment 5 bases; nucleotides outside the gene matches: 9.

This rearrangement joins TRBV7-9 to TRBJ2-2; possible D gene TRBD2, 6 bases. The CDR3 has 18 residues. V was cut by 5 bases and J by 5 bases, with 24 bases left in between. The germline V gene encodes CDR1 SEHNR and CDR2 FQNEAQ (reference sequence). In nucleotides, the CDR3 is TGTGCCAGCAGCGCCGCGGCACTCCGGGACTTCCTTACCGGGGAGCTGTTTTTT. Protein sequence: CASSAAALRDFLTGELFF.

This clone has only one observation. The V and J genes are TRBV5-4 and TRBJ2-1; 12 nucleotides agree with TRBD2. Per the germline V gene, CDR1 is SGHNT and CDR2 is YYREEE (reference sequence). The ends lost 5 bases at V and 10 bases at J; junction bases unmatched: 10. The CDR3 has 15 amino acids. The CDR3 reads CASSLGTSGPTEQFF. In DNA, the CDR3 is TGTGCCAGCAGTCTCGGGACTAGCGGGCCTACAGAGCAGTTCTTC.

This clone is a singleton in its sample. V and J are TRBV29-1 and TRBJ2-1, with 10 nucleotides matching TRBD2. Germline V gene data show CDR1 as SQVTM and CDR2 as ANQGSEA. The CDR3 is made up of 13 amino acids. V dropped 7 bases and J dropped 2; count of bases not matched to a gene: 2. CDR3 coding DNA: TGCAGCGCCGGGACTAGCGCCTACAATGAGCAGTTCTTC. This translates into CSAGTSAYNEQFF.

This clone was picked up a small number of times. The chain recombines TRBV3-1 (or the pseudogene TRBV3-2) with TRBJ2-7; 9 bases align to TRBD2. CDR3 length equals 17 residues. Germline CDR1 and CDR2: LGHDT and YNNKEL (reference sequence). Trimming removed 1 base from V and 5 bases from J; junction bases left unmatched: 12. CDR3 in amino acids: CASSQAPGTSFIHEQYF. For the CDR3, the DNA is TGTGCCAGCAGCCAAGCCCCCGGGACTAGCTTCATACACGAGCAGTACTTC.

The chain employs TRBV11-2 and TRBJ2-7; 7 bases align to TRBD1. CDR1 and CDR2 (germline): SGHAT, FQNNGV. J lost 0 bases, V lost 1 base, and 9 bases had no gene match. The CDR3 totals 17 residues. CDR3 sequence (DNA): TGTGCCAGCAGCTTAGTTAGCCGGACAGGATACTCCTACGAGCAGTACTTC. Translating gives CASSLVSRTGYSYEQYF.

V is TRBV5-8 and J is TRBJ2-3; perhaps TRBD1 as D (6 bases). The CDR3 is 12 amino acids. With 4 bases removed from V and 7 bases from J, the gap between germline ends came to 10 bases. Germline CDR1 SGHTS, CDR2 YDEGEE. The CDR3 bases are TGTGCCAGCAGCCGACAGGTATATACGCAGTATTTT. Protein: CASSRQVYTQYF.

The V call is TRBV11-3, the J call TRBJ2-1; TRBD2 might be the D (5 bases). Deletions cut 2 bases from V and 8 bases from J, with 16 bases between. Germline V CDR1 and CDR2: SGHNT, YENEEA. The CDR3 is made up of 15 amino acids. CDR3 in DNA: TGTGCCAGCAGCTTACTCGGGCAAGAGGGATATGAGCAGTTCTTC. This translates into CASSLLGQEGYEQFF.

The genes are TRBV5-3 and TRBJ1-2; the match to TRBD1 covers 9 bases. TRBV5-3 carries the ORF label, with uncertain function. After removal of 4 bases from V and 6 bases from J, the junction contained 10 bases not matched to a gene. This CDR3 is 15 amino acids long. CDR3 region: CARSTKLHRGHGYTF. The CDR3 DNA is TGTGCCAGAAGCACTAAACTCCACAGGGGGCATGGCTACACCTTC.

Written as DNA, the CDR3 is TGTGCCAGTAGGAAAAAAGGGGAGGGGGGCAATCAGCCCCAGCATTTT. Encoded protein: CASRKKGEGGNQPQHF. The chain combines TRBV19 with TRBJ1-5; TRBD1 is a possible D gene (6 bases). This CDR3 has 16 amino acids. With 6 bases removed from V and 2 bases from J, the gap between germline ends came to 17 bases. Germline V gives CDR1 LNHDA, CDR2 SQIVND (reference sequence).

The chain uses TRBV12-3 or TRBV12-4 and TRBJ2-1, with TRBD1 matching over 7 bases. The CDR3 totals 12 residues. With 6 bases clipped from V and 9 bases from J, the junction kept 5 bases outside the gene matches. The CDR3 region is CASSLQGSEQFF. The CDR3 nucleotides are TGTGCCAGCAGCCTACAGGGGAGTGAGCAGTTCTTC.

V usage is TRBV30 and J usage is TRBJ1-2, with 9 bases that match TRBD1. Germline loops: CDR1 GTSNPN, CDR2 SVGIG (reference sequence). V lost 4 bases to trimming and J lost 5 bases; unmatched junction nucleotides: 8. The CDR3 runs to 14 residues. The CDR3 region is CAWTQDRGGYGYTF. The CDR3 DNA follows: TGTGCCTGGACTCAGGACAGGGGTGGGTATGGCTACACCTTC. The full variable domain, its missing parts supplied by reference TRBV30 and TRBJ1-2, is SQTIHQWPATLVQPVGSPLSLECTVEGTSNPNLYWYRQAAGRGLQLLFYSVGIGQISSEVPQNLSASRPQDRQFILSSKKLLLSDSGFYLCAWTQDRGGYGYTFGSGTRLTVV.

The rearrangement links TRBV11-2 to TRBJ2-7; TRBD1 might be the D (6 bases). The CDR3 extends over 13 amino acids. Germline V gene lookup returns CDR1 SGHAT and CDR2 FQNNGV. Trimming removed 1 base from V and 6 bases from J, with 10 bases in between. The CDR3 DNA follows: TGTGCCAGCAGCTTAGGGGGACAAGTCGAGCAGTACTTC. This translates into CASSLGGQVEQYF.

The V call is TRBV5-1, the J call TRBJ1-4; D may be TRBD1 (5 bases). Looked up from germline, CDR1 is SGHRS and CDR2 is YFSETQ. The CDR3 contains 14 residues. V was trimmed by 3 bases and J by 8 bases, leaving 14 bases between them. DNA for the CDR3: TGCGCCAGCAGCTCAGGGCCCGGAGGAGAAAAACTGTTTTTT. It is translated as CASSSGPGGEKLFF.

Here the CDR3 reads CASRFMGLAGGDNEQFF. The CDR3 DNA is TGTGCCAGCCGTTTTATGGGACTAGCGGGAGGGGACAATGAGCAGTTCTTC. V gene TRBV7-3 combines with J gene TRBJ2-1, with 16 bases lining up with TRBD2. Germline loops: CDR1 SGHTA, CDR2 FQGTGA. Germline trimming cut 8 bases from V and 5 bases from J; bases unmatched to any gene: 9. The CDR3 is 17 residues long. The variable domain in full, completed from reference TRBV7-3 and TRBJ2-1, reads GAGVSQTPSNKVTEKGKYVELRCDPISGHTALYWYRQSLGQGPEFLIYFQGTGAADDSGLPNDRFFAVRPEGSVSTLKIQRTERGDSAVYLCASRFMGLAGGDNEQFFGPGTRLTVL.

This clone was observed once. Other nucleotide sequences from this sample produce the same CDR3. CDR3 loop: CASSIGDTQYF. CDR3 DNA: TGTGCCAGTAGTATTGGGGATACGCAGTATTTT. The chain couples TRBV19 to TRBJ2-3; D uncertain. In germline, CDR1 is LNHDA, CDR2 SQIVND (reference sequence). V gave up 3 bases and J gave up 6 bases, with 4 bases separating them. The CDR3 totals 11 residues.